The T cell receptor (beta chain) under discussion was sequenced for a study of blood T cell repertoires in COVID-19. Looking at the study overall: PBMCs, B-cell-depleted T cells, or T cells were the source of the cDNA or gDNA that made up the material.

V was clipped by 3 bases and J by 8 bases, with 17 bases between them. Germline V CDR1 and CDR2: LNHDA, SQIVND (reference sequence). This CDR3 contains 15 residues. As handled by the study authors: Amplification from reference gene primers served as the basis for estimated nucleated cell counts. The table came from immunoSEQ multiplex PCR; TCRdb's copy has only in-frame clones and leaves some out. That table is the source of V, J and clone size, and D and trimming were worked out from the DNA. The sample yields over 150,000 clones, 60% to 80% seen once. The V call is TRBV19, the J call TRBJ2-1; no definite D call. This sequence was found in a woman aged 70-85 years with acute or convalescent COVID-19. The sequenced material came from peripheral blood. The CDR3 coding sequence is TGTGCCAGTAGTATTTCGATTGGTAGTCTCTATGAGCAGTTCTTC. It specifies CASSISIGSLYEQFF.